These 27 T cell receptor beta chains share one sample of origin, sequenced in a study of naive and memory T cell subsets. Study results and limitations: Naive repertoires, especially CD8, held a few larger clonotypes, possibly memory cells re-expressing CD45RA.

Antigen specificity for these receptors is unknown. The beta constant-region primer was an equimolar mix of two oligonucleotides covering TRBC1 and TRBC2. Four rounds of PCR amplified the ligated cDNA using nested alpha and beta constant-region primers plus SP2. Using its own MiXCR run on the UMI-ligation and nested PCR reads, TCRdb lists one record per CDR3 protein. The data hold about 150,000 distinct CDR3 sequences, with roughly 22% observed a single time. Material for sequencing was naive CD4+ T cells from blood. The receptors were sampled from a human donor in good health.

This clonotype was counted ten times or more. The chain combines TRBV6-1 with TRBJ2-4; unclear D gene. CDR1 and CDR2 (germline): MNHNS, SASEGT. The V and J ends lost 4 bases and 1 base respectively, with 11 bases between them. This CDR3 contains 15 residues. For the CDR3, the DNA is TGTGCCAGCAGTGGATGGCTTGGGGCCAAAAACATTCAGTACTTC. It yields the protein CASSGWLGAKNIQYF.

Here the CDR3 DNA reads TGTGCCAGCCAGAGAGGGACTAGCACAGATACGCAGTATTTT. Protein: CASQRGTSTDTQYF. The chain joins TRBV7-6 to TRBJ2-3; perhaps TRBD2 as D (6 bases). Deletions cut 8 bases from V and 0 bases from J, with 12 bases between. Germline V gene sequence: CDR1 SGHVS, CDR2 FNYEAQ. The CDR3 is 14 amino acids.

The chain employs TRBV12-3 or TRBV12-4 and TRBJ2-1, with D perhaps TRBD1 (6 bases). Trimming cost V 6 bases and J 10 bases, with 16 bases left between them. The CDR3 is 13 amino acids. CDR3 residues: CASSHNTGSEQFF. The DNA for the CDR3 is TGTGCCAGCAGCCACAATACAGGGAGCGAGCAGTTCTTC.

The chain combines TRBV28 with TRBJ2-7; the D gene is possibly TRBD2 (6 bases). This CDR3 region has 15 residues. Looked up from germline, CDR1 is MDHEN and CDR2 is SYDVKM. The V end lost 5 bases, the J end lost 2 bases, and 16 bases lay between the germline ends. The DNA for the CDR3 is TGTGCCAGCAGTGGCAGCTGGAGGGCCCCCTACGAGCAGTACTTC. Protein: CASSGSWRAPYEQYF.

V usage is TRBV7-2 and J usage is TRBJ2-3, with 12 bases aligning to TRBD2. With V trimmed by 2 bases and J by 6 bases, 9 bases remained unmatched. CDR1 is SGHTA and CDR2 is FQGNSA in the germline V gene. The CDR3 is 17 amino acids. For the CDR3, the DNA is TGTGCCAGCAGCTTAATAAGACTAGCGGGAGTTCGCGATACGCAGTATTTT. This sequence encodes CASSLIRLAGVRDTQYF. Drawing the rest from reference TRBV7-2 and TRBJ2-3, the complete variable domain is GAGVSQSPSNKVTEKGKDVELRCDPISGHTALYWYRQSLGQGLEFLIYFQGNSAPDKSGLPSDRFSAERTGGSVSTLTIQRTQQEDSAVYLCASSLIRLAGVRDTQYFGPGTRLTVL.

This chain connects TRBV15 to TRBJ1-3; D ambiguous. The CDR3 is made up of 16 amino acids. CDR1 is LNHNV and CDR2 is YYDKDF in the germline V gene (reference sequence). V dropped 0 bases and J dropped 0 bases, with 9 bases sitting between them. In nucleotides, the CDR3 is TGTGCCACCAGCAGAGATCATACGGTCTCTGGAAACACCATATATTTT. Its translation: CATSRDHTVSGNTIYF.

The genes are TRBV12-5 and TRBJ2-1; 8 bases are a match to TRBD1. The CDR3 contains 16 residues. Germline lookup yields CDR1 LGHNT and CDR2 FRNRAP. After removal of 5 bases from V and 5 bases from J, the junction contained 11 bases not matched to a gene. CDR3 loop: CASGPSQGAWHNEQFF. The CDR3 region has the DNA TGTGCTAGTGGTCCGAGCCAGGGGGCCTGGCACAATGAGCAGTTCTTC. The full variable domain, rest sourced from reference TRBV12-5 and TRBJ2-1, is DARVTQTPRHKVTEMGQEVTMRCQPILGHNTVFWYRQTMMQGLELLAYFRNRAPLDDSGMPKDRFSAEMPDATLATLKIQPSEPRDSAVYFCASGPSQGAWHNEQFFGPGTRLTVL.

The chain couples TRBV12-3 or TRBV12-4 to TRBJ2-3, with D perhaps TRBD2 (6 bases). The CDR3 spans 14 residues. The V end was cut by 5 bases, the J end by 4 bases, with 13 bases between. The CDR3 is CASSLGRESDTQYF. In nucleotides, the CDR3 is TGTGCCAGCAGTCTTGGGCGGGAATCAGATACGCAGTATTTT.

This clonotype came up many times. This chain connects TRBV27 to TRBJ2-3, with a weak D call TRBD2 (5 bases). The CDR3 consists of 18 residues. The germline V gene has CDR1 MNHEY and CDR2 SMNVEV (reference sequence). V lost 3 bases, J lost 0 bases, and 19 bases lay in between. The CDR3 DNA follows: TGTGCCAGCAGTTTTAGGACGTACGGAGGATCTAGCACAGATACGCAGTATTTT. Translating it yields CASSFRTYGGSSTDTQYF.

V and J are TRBV20-1 and TRBJ2-7; TRBD1 is a possible D gene (5 bases). The V and J ends lost 6 bases and 1 base respectively, with 13 bases between them. This CDR3 is built from 13 residues. Germline assignment: CDR1 DFQATT and CDR2 SNEGSKA (reference sequence). This CDR3 is CSAENQGSYEQYF. The CDR3 DNA is TGCAGTGCCGAGAATCAGGGATCCTACGAGCAGTACTTC.

The chain employs TRBV29-1 and TRBJ2-1; possible D gene TRBD2, 5 bases. V dropped 6 bases and J dropped 6 bases, with 18 bases sitting between them. CDR3 length: 14 residues. Germline CDR1 SQVTM, CDR2 ANQGSEA. CDR3 in DNA: TGCAGCGTGGGGAGTCACCCTACTACCAATGAGCAGTTCTTC. Translating it yields CSVGSHPTTNEQFF.

A few counts support this clonotype. The chain carries TRBV29-1 and TRBJ2-1; perhaps TRBD2 as D (6 bases). The V end was cut by 7 bases, the J end by 2 bases, with 12 bases between. Germline CDR1 SQVTM, CDR2 ANQGSEA. The CDR3 length is 13 residues. For the CDR3, the DNA is TGCAGCGGCGGGAAGAAGGCCTACAATGAGCAGTTCTTC. Translated, it gives CSGGKKAYNEQFF.

The chain couples TRBV28 to TRBJ2-7; 8 bases fit TRBD1. CDR1 is MDHEN and CDR2 is SYDVKM in the germline V gene. V lost 5 bases and J lost 2; bases outside the gene matches: 8. The CDR3 totals 15 residues. Here the CDR3 DNA reads TGTGCCAGCAGTAAACCCGGGACAGGCCCCTACGAGCAGTACTTC. Translation: CASSKPGTGPYEQYF.

This clonotype was detected ten times or more. The chain couples TRBV20-1 to TRBJ2-3, with TRBD1 as a possible D gene (5 bases). The germline V gene encodes CDR1 DFQATT and CDR2 SNEGSKA (reference sequence). The germline V and J ends were trimmed by 3 bases and 6 bases, with 16 bases remaining between them. The CDR3 runs 14 residues. The DNA for the CDR3 is TGCAGTGCTAGGTGGGGCCAGGGTGTCGATACGCAGTATTTT. It is translated as CSARWGQGVDTQYF.

The sample holds a few counts of this clonotype. The chain joins TRBV5-5 to TRBJ2-5, with D tentatively TRBD1 (6 bases). This CDR3 is 13 amino acids long. From germline, CDR1 is SGHKS and CDR2 YYEKEE (reference sequence). V was cut by 6 bases and J by 1 base, with 10 bases left in between. The CDR3 sequence: CASTNRAQETQYF. The DNA of the CDR3 is TGTGCCAGCACAAACAGGGCCCAAGAGACCCAGTACTTC. Filled out from reference TRBV5-5 and TRBJ2-5, the complete variable domain reads DAGVTQSPTHLIKTRGQQVTLRCSPISGHKSVSWYQQVLGQGPQFIFQYYEKEERGRGNFPDRFSARQFPNYSSELNVNALLLGDSALYLCASTNRAQETQYFGPGTRLLVL.

The V and J genes are TRBV20-1 and TRBJ2-4; D is uncertain. V lost 6 bases to trimming and J lost 6 bases, with 9 bases between them. Germline lookup yields CDR1 DFQATT and CDR2 SNEGSKA (reference sequence). The CDR3 length is 11 residues. CDR3 DNA sequence: TGCAGTGCCGTCGCAGGAAACATTCAGTACTTC. Translated: CSAVAGNIQYF.

Ten or more counts support this clonotype. V is TRBV7-9 and J is TRBJ2-5; D may match TRBD1 or TRBD2 (5 bases each). This CDR3 has 16 amino acids. In germline, CDR1 is SEHNR, CDR2 FQNEAQ (reference sequence). V was shortened by 2 bases and J by 7 bases, with 20 bases between the two germline ends. The DNA for the CDR3 is TGTGCCAGCAGCTTAAAAGGTGGAGGTGCCCAGGGGACCCAGTACTTC. Protein product: CASSLKGGGAQGTQYF.

This clonotype was observed many times. V usage is TRBV6-2 or TRBV6-3 and J usage is TRBJ2-1, with 11 bases fitting TRBD2. V was clipped by 6 bases and J by 1 base; unmatched bases: 2. The CDR3 spans 15 residues. CDR1 MNHEY and CDR2 SVGEGT come from the germline V gene. The CDR3 nucleotides read TGTGCCAGCAGGCCTAGCGGGGGGTCCTACAATGAGCAGTTCTTC. Translated: CASRPSGGSYNEQFF.

This clonotype was seen only a few times. This chain connects TRBV11-2 to TRBJ1-6; no firm D call. V lost 1 base to trimming and J lost 12 bases, with 10 bases between them. This CDR3 has 13 amino acids. The germline CDR1 and CDR2 sequences are SGHAT and FQNNGV. The DNA of the CDR3 is TGTGCCAGCAGCTTAGGGACCCGGCAACCCCTCCACTTT. Protein product: CASSLGTRQPLHF.

This clonotype was detected ten times or more. CDR3 in amino acids: CASSPLSGGGYNEQFF. As DNA, the CDR3 is TGTGCCAGTAGCCCCCTCAGCGGAGGGGGCTACAATGAGCAGTTCTTC. This chain uses TRBV19 with TRBJ2-1; D possibly matches TRBD1 or TRBD2 (6 bases each). V shed 6 bases and J shed 3 bases, with 18 bases lying between them. Germline V gene sequence: CDR1 LNHDA, CDR2 SQIVND (reference sequence). There are 16 residues in the CDR3.

The rearrangement links TRBV5-1 to TRBJ2-3; no reliable D call. Germline V lookup: CDR1 SGHRS, CDR2 YFSETQ. Trimming stripped 4 bases from V and 0 bases from J, with 9 bases between. The CDR3 has 14 residues. The CDR3 region has the DNA TGCGCCAGCAGCCGGAGTAGCAGCACAGATACGCAGTATTTT. Its translation is CASSRSSSTDTQYF.

This clonotype was counted ten times or more. The chain joins TRBV3-1 to TRBJ2-1; TRBD2 might be the D (5 bases). Trimming took off 4 bases at V and 7 bases at J, with 17 bases between the two ends. Looked up from germline, CDR1 is LGHDT and CDR2 is YNNKEL (reference sequence). This CDR3 has 15 residues. The CDR3 spells CASSPLRIGRNEQFF. CDR3 bases: TGTGCCAGCAGCCCTTTACGGATTGGGAGAAATGAGCAGTTCTTC.

This clonotype was seen more than once but under ten times. V and J are TRBV27 and TRBJ2-7, with 10 bases identical to TRBD1. The junction had 10 bases not matched to a gene; V was cut back by 6 bases and J by 5 bases. CDR3 length: 15 residues. Germline loops: CDR1 MNHEY, CDR2 SMNVEV (reference sequence). CDR3 sequence reads: CASRPDGTGAHEQYF. The CDR3, as DNA: TGTGCCAGCAGACCCGACGGGACAGGGGCCCACGAGCAGTACTTC.

The chain recombines TRBV5-1 with TRBJ1-1; weak D call: TRBD1 (6 bases). The V and J ends lost 0 bases and 4 bases respectively, with 10 bases between them. The length of the CDR3 is 14 residues. CDR1 and CDR2 from the germline V gene are SGHRS and YFSETQ. The CDR3 loop reads CASSLEAGVTEAFF. The CDR3 DNA is TGCGCCAGCAGCTTGGAGGCAGGGGTCACTGAAGCTTTCTTT. Drawing the rest from reference TRBV5-1 and TRBJ1-1, the complete variable domain is KAGVTQTPRYLIKTRGQQVTLSCSPISGHRSVSWYQQTPGQGLQFLFEYFSETQRNKGNFPGRFSGRQFSNSRSEMNVSTLELGDSALYLCASSLEAGVTEAFFGQGTRLTVV.

This clonotype was detected only a few times. J is TRBJ2-1 and V is TRBV3-2. TRBV3-2 is marked as a pseudogene. The CDR3 totals 12 residues. The CDR3 sequence: CASSQGPEEQFF. The CDR3 DNA follows: TGTGCCAGCAGCCAAGGGCCAGAGGAGCAGTTCTTC.

This clonotype occurred many times. The genes are TRBV14 and TRBJ2-2; D is unclear. CDR1 is SGHDN and CDR2 is FVKESK in the germline V gene. V lost 0 bases and J 6 bases, leaving 5 bases between the germline ends. CDR3 length: 13 residues. The CDR3 sequence: CASSQDLAGELFF. In nucleotides, the CDR3 is TGTGCCAGCAGCCAAGATCTAGCCGGGGAGCTGTTTTTT.

The chain uses TRBV5-1 and TRBJ2-1, with D possibly TRBD1 on 6 matching bases. This CDR3 spans 15 amino acids. V shed 0 bases and J shed 7 bases, with 14 bases lying between them. Germline assignment: CDR1 SGHRS and CDR2 YFSETQ. CDR3 coding DNA: TGCGCCAGCAGCTTGGACAGGGTCTCGGGAAATGAGCAGTTCTTC. Translated: CASSLDRVSGNEQFF.